Below, 20 T cell receptor beta chains from the same sample are listed, as sequenced in a study of tissue T cells after allogeneic stem cell transplantation (dated by TCRdb to 2021 to 2024). Library preparation employed the immunoSEQ multiplex PCR assay. TCRdb limited this immuneACCESS table to in-frame rearrangements with V and J called. A share of clones is missing; checked studies link under half to unresolved V genes, and the rest is unexplained. Present in this sample are about 22,000 clones, 72% of which were seen just once. Of the sample, 0.6% to 0.85% falls within the top ten clones. Sequencing was performed on spleen. The receptors derive from a female BALB/c mouse in good health. Members of this strain share the MHC haplotype H2-d.

Regarding this clone: Genes here carry mouse names. The sequenced fragment ends 1 residue before the CDR3 boundary, so the rest is inferred from the germline J gene. The chain has TRBV5 and TRBJ2-7; 13 bases are shared with TRBD2. There are 14 residues in the CDR3. Germline CDR1 LGHNA, CDR2 YNLKQL (reference sequence). V lost 4 bases, J lost 7 bases, and 4 bases stayed unmatched. The CDR3 here is CASSLRDWGGEQYF. The CDR3 bases that were read are TGTGCCAGCAGCCTCCGGGACTGGGGGGGAGAACAGTAC.

Details on this clone: Mouse names are used for the genes. The CDR3 extends 1 residue past the end of the read, so its final part is completed from the germline J gene. The chain uses TRBV19 and TRBJ2-3, with TRBD1 matching 7 bases. The germline gives CDR1 FNHDT, CDR2 SITEND (reference sequence). The V segment lost 5 bases and the J segment 2 bases; nucleotides outside the gene matches: 8. The CDR3 is 15 residues long. The part of the CDR3 DNA that was read is TGTGCCAGCAGCCCCCGACAGGGAGATGCAGAAACGCTGTAT. It translates to CASSPRQGDAETLY. The complete CDR3 reads CASSPRQGDAETLYF.

A remark on this clone: The gene symbols are mouse symbols. The CDR3 end lies 1 residue beyond the end of the read and is filled in from the germline J gene. The chain couples TRBV3 to TRBJ2-1, with 9 bases that match TRBD1. The germline CDR1 and CDR2 sequences are SNHLY and FYNGKV (reference sequence). Trimming took 5 bases from V and 1 from J; bases not matched to a gene: 3. This CDR3 region has 15 residues. CDR3 DNA (partial): TGTGCCAGCAGCGCGACAGGGGGGAACTATGCTGAGCAGTTC. It specifies CASSATGGNYAEQF. The full CDR3 is CASSATGGNYAEQFF.

As regards this clone: Each gene name is a mouse one. The observed sequence ends 1 residue before the CDR3 terminus, with the missing tail filled in from the germline J gene. The chain has TRBV13-2 and TRBJ2-5; D gene unclear. Germline V lookup: CDR1 NNHNN, CDR2 SYGAGS (reference sequence). V lost 2 bases to trimming and J lost 0 bases, with 7 bases between them. CDR3 length: 14 amino acids. Here the CDR3 reads CASGETFNQDTQYF. Incomplete CDR3 DNA: TGTGCCAGCGGTGAGACATTTAACCAAGACACCCAGTAC.

This clone was detected a few times. Gene names are the mouse ones. Coverage ceases 1 residue before the CDR3 finishes, and the germline J gene fills in the end. This chain links TRBV1 with TRBJ2-7; 10 nucleotides align to TRBD2. This CDR3 has 14 amino acids. V dropped 4 bases and J dropped 3; count of bases not matched to a gene: 3. Per germline, CDR1 NSQYPW and CDR2 LRSPGD (reference sequence). CDR3 sequence reads: CTCSDGLGVYEQYF. The CDR3 DNA, read in part, is TGCACCTGCAGTGACGGACTGGGGGTCTATGAACAGTAC.

Points on this clone: The gene names here belong to mouse. The read terminates 1 residue ahead of where the CDR3 ends, so the germline J gene completes it. The chain combines TRBV13-1 with TRBJ1-3; no firm D call. V was cut by 0 bases and J by 2 bases, with 6 bases left in between. CDR3 length: 14 residues. In germline, CDR1 is NSHNY, CDR2 SYGAGN. CDR3 protein: CASSDAQTGNTLYF. Partial CDR3 DNA: TGTGCCAGCAGTGATGCCCAGACTGGAAATACGCTCTAT.

About this clone: Genes and germline come from the mouse. The read terminates 1 residue before the CDR3 end, so the remaining end is supplied by the germline J gene. The rearrangement joins TRBV5 to TRBJ1-2; D perhaps matches TRBD1 (6 bases). Germline V gives CDR1 LGHNA, CDR2 YNLKQL (reference sequence). Trimming pared 0 bases from V and 2 bases from J, leaving 13 bases between. CDR3 size: 16 residues. CDR3 loop: CASSQEAGARNSDYTF. CDR3 bases read: TGTGCCAGCAGCCAAGAAGCGGGGGCGCGGAACTCCGACTACACC.

With regard to this clone: Genes and germline are mouse. The read comes to an end 1 residue before the CDR3 does, leaving the germline J gene to fill in the end. The rearrangement links TRBV20 to TRBJ1-6; 11 bases agree with TRBD1. TRBJ1-6 falls under the ORF class, with uncertain function. The CDR3 is 15 amino acids. Germline V lookup: CDR1 GFQATS, CDR2 STVNSAI. V was clipped by 4 bases and J by 6 bases; unmatched bases: 5. CDR3 DNA, as far as it was read: TGTGGTGCTAAGTCCGGGACAGGGGGTAATTCGCCCCTCTAC. Amino acid sequence: CGAKSGTGGNSPLY. The whole CDR3 protein reads CGAKSGTGGNSPLYF.

Remarks on this clone: The gene symbols are mouse symbols. Read data end 1 residue before the CDR3 end; the end is taken from the germline J gene. V usage is TRBV13-3 and J usage is TRBJ2-7; 11 nucleotides line up with TRBD2. The CDR3 is 14 amino acids. The germline CDR1 and CDR2 sequences are NNHDY and SYVADS. The junction had 6 bases not matched to a gene; V was cut back by 4 bases and J by 6 bases. The CDR3 spells CASSTPGLGVEQYF. The DNA read from the CDR3 is TGTGCCAGCAGTACTCCGGGACTGGGGGTTGAACAGTAC.

Turning to this clone: Gene and germline names: mouse. CDR3 sequence reads: CTCSAGGTGGLQDTQYF. The sequenced CDR3 bases are TGCACCTGCAGTGCAGGGGGGACTGGGGGGCTCCAAGACACCCAGTAC. The V gene is TRBV1, the J gene TRBJ2-5; 12 positions match TRBD2. Read data end 1 residue before the CDR3 end; the end is taken from the germline J gene. CDR1 is NSQYPW, CDR2 LRSPGD, per germline (reference sequence). V shed 1 base and J 2 bases; nucleotides not matched to a gene: 4. CDR3 length equals 17 residues.

On this clone: Gene names and germline refer to mouse. The read gets to within 1 residue of the CDR3 end, and the germline J gene fills in the rest. The gene calls are TRBV20 and TRBJ1-4; D gene unclear. Germline V CDR1 and CDR2: GFQATS, STVNSAI. The CDR3 contains 12 residues. The V gene lost 2 bases and the J gene lost 5 bases, with 6 bases spanning the gap. The CDR3 sequence: CGARYSNERLFF. The sequenced CDR3 bases are TGTGGTGCTAGGTACAGTAACGAAAGATTATTT.

This clone was recorded a few times. Gene names follow the mouse nomenclature. The read ends 1 residue before the CDR3 terminus; that terminus is restored from the germline J gene. The J gene is TRBJ2-7, the V gene TRBV13-1; 8 nucleotides agree with TRBD2. Germline values: CDR1 NSHNY, CDR2 SYGAGN. There are 13 residues in the CDR3. V lost 1 base, J lost 4 bases, and 1 base stayed unmatched. CDR3 protein: CASSDNWGYEQYF. CDR3 DNA (partial): TGTGCCAGCAGTGATAACTGGGGGTATGAACAGTAC.

This clone showed up just a few times. The junction departs from the called germline gene at one end, perhaps through a read error. Gene names denote mouse genes. The read ends 1 residue before the CDR3 terminus; that terminus is restored from the germline J gene. The chain recombines TRBV13-3 with TRBJ1-3, with 7 bases aligning to TRBD1. Germline loops: CDR1 NNHDY, CDR2 SYVADS. The CDR3 length is 14 residues. CDR3 in amino acids: CAGSDTGAGNTLYF. Partial CDR3 DNA: TGTGCCGGCAGTGATACAGGGGCTGGAAATACGCTCTAT.

On this clone: Gene names follow the mouse nomenclature. CDR3 DNA (partial): TGTGGTGCTAGGGATCGTTCTGGGGGCTATGCTGAGCAGTTC. The encoded protein is CGARDRSGGYAEQF. The complete CDR3 protein is CGARDRSGGYAEQFF. The chain has TRBV20 and TRBJ2-1; TRBD2 aligns across 7 bases. The read ends 1 residue early relative to the CDR3; the germline J gene fills the gap. From germline, CDR1 is GFQATS and CDR2 STVNSAI. The CDR3 extends over 15 amino acids. J was trimmed by 3 bases and V by 0 bases; bases with no gene match: 5.

Concerning this clone: The germline and genes are mouse ones. From the germline J gene comes the end of the CDR3, since the read stops 1 residue before it. V gene TRBV20 combines with J gene TRBJ1-3; D is ambiguous. The CDR3 spans 13 residues. Germline loops: CDR1 GFQATS, CDR2 STVNSAI. The V and J ends lost 2 bases and 1 base respectively, with 6 bases between them. Incomplete CDR3 DNA: TGTGGTGCTAGGCCCAGATCTGGAAATACGCTCTAT. Residues: CGARPRSGNTLY. The whole CDR3 is CGARPRSGNTLYF.

As for this clone: The genes and germline here are from mouse. The read halts 1 residue ahead of the CDR3 end, with the missing end drawn from the germline J gene. The rearrangement joins TRBV1 to TRBJ1-1; TRBD1 is a possible D gene (5 bases). CDR3 length: 13 amino acids. V was trimmed by 0 bases and J by 8 bases, leaving 10 bases between them. CDR1 and CDR2 from the germline V gene are NSQYPW and LRSPGD (reference sequence). The CDR3 bases that were read are TGCACCTGCAGTGCAGATTGGCAGGGTGAAGTCTTC. Translated, it gives CTCSADWQGEVF. The whole CDR3 is CTCSADWQGEVFF.

In regard to this clone: All gene names here are mouse names. The read ends 1 residue shy of where the CDR3 ends; the end is completed using the germline J gene. The rearrangement links TRBV14 to TRBJ2-3; D is undetermined. Germline V gives CDR1 SGHDT, CDR2 FRDEAV. Trimming removed 2 bases at V and 0 bases at J, with 7 bases between. The CDR3 runs 14 residues. Incomplete CDR3 DNA: TGTGCCAGCAGTTTTGCACCTAGTGCAGAAACGCTGTAT. As protein: CASSFAPSAETLY. The entire CDR3 is CASSFAPSAETLYF. The entire variable domain, with the rest obtained from reference TRBV14 and TRBJ2-3, is as follows: EAGVTQSPRYAVLQEGQAVSFWCDPISGHDTLYWYQQPRDQGPQLLVYFRDEAVIDNSQLPSDRFSAVRPKGTNSTLKIQSAKQGDTATYLCASSFAPSAETLYFGSGTRLTVL.

Details on this clone: All gene names here are mouse names. The read is 1 residue too short to cover the CDR3 end, so that end is filled in from the germline J gene. This chain uses TRBV1 with TRBJ2-3; TRBD1 matches at 9 bases. Germline trimming cut 6 bases from V and 4 bases from J; bases unmatched to any gene: 5. Germline V gene data show CDR1 as NSQYPW and CDR2 as LRSPGD (reference sequence). The CDR3 contains 14 residues. This CDR3 is CTCRPGQGTETLYF. The DNA read from the CDR3 is TGCACCTGCAGACCGGGACAGGGAACAGAAACGCTGTAT.

Concerning this clone: Each gene name is a mouse one. The sequence runs out 1 residue before the end of the CDR3; the remainder is reconstructed from the germline J gene. This chain links TRBV4 with TRBJ2-4; 9 positions agree with TRBD1. Germline-derived CDR1 and CDR2 are LGHDT and YNNKQL (reference sequence). The CDR3 consists of 14 residues. V shed 5 bases and J 3 bases; nucleotides not matched to a gene: 3. CDR3 sequence reads: CASSVQGAQNTLYF. The part of the CDR3 DNA that was read is TGTGCCAGCAGCGTACAGGGGGCCCAAAACACCTTGTAC.

This clone was counted only a few times. Gene names are mouse gene names. The read ends 1 residue early relative to the CDR3; the germline J gene fills the gap. This chain links TRBV2 with TRBJ1-3; TRBD1 agrees at 7 bases. The V and J ends lost 0 bases and 4 bases, in that order; junction bases with no gene match: 6. Germline V gene lookup returns CDR1 LGHNA and CDR2 YSYQKL. The CDR3 covers 16 residues. The sequenced CDR3 bases are TGTGCCAGCAGCCAAGATAAGGGGGCGCGAGGAAATACGCTCTAT. It codes for CASSQDKGARGNTLY. The whole CDR3 region reads CASSQDKGARGNTLYF.